This entry lists 6 T cell receptor beta chains sequenced from one sample in a study of liver allograft versus peripheral blood T cells. Turning to the study itself: Transplanted-liver and recipient peripheral blood T cell receptor repertoires were compared.

TCRdb re-derived calls from the reads in MiXCR, one entry per CDR3 protein. Of roughly 1,200 distinct CDR3 sequences in the sample, about 15% were seen once. These receptors were collected from a human patient who had a liver transplant. Some T cells may be the graft donor's.

By share, this clonotype counts as medium-sized (0.01 to 0.1%). The gene calls are TRBV20-1 and TRBJ1-3; a possible D gene is TRBD1 (5 bases). V dropped 5 bases and J dropped 0 bases, with 11 bases sitting between them. CDR3 length: 14 amino acids. Germline CDR1 is DFQATT and CDR2 is SNEGSKA (reference sequence). The CDR3 nucleotides are TGCAGTGCTCAAGACAGTCTCTCTGGAAACACCATATATTTT. Amino acid sequence: CSAQDSLSGNTIYF.

In this sample, this clonotype turned up a few times. This chain joins TRBV18 and TRBJ2-7; D is ambiguous. The V end lost 3 bases, the J end lost 4 bases, and 10 bases lay between the germline ends. There are 13 residues in the CDR3. Germline V CDR1 and CDR2: KGHSH, LQKENI. CDR3 nucleotide sequence: TGTGCCAGCTCACCCATATCAGAATACGAGCAGTACTTC. Amino acids: CASSPISEYEQYF.

This clonotype is deemed medium-sized. This chain joins TRBV6-1 and TRBJ2-1; D is undetermined. The CDR3 extends over 12 amino acids. The V gene lost 10 bases and the J gene lost 5 bases, with 12 bases spanning the gap. Germline V gene data show CDR1 as MNHNS and CDR2 as SASEGT. The chain's CDR3 is CATSPRNNEQFF. The DNA for the CDR3 is TGTGCCACCTCTCCACGGAACAATGAGCAGTTCTTC.

By share of the sample, this clonotype is medium-sized. This chain connects TRBV5-6 to TRBJ2-7; 7 positions agree with TRBD1. Germline assignment: CDR1 SGHDT and CDR2 YYEEEE. The CDR3 runs 16 residues. V was pared by 0 bases and J by 4 bases, with 10 bases of the junction left unmatched. The CDR3 DNA follows: TGTGCCAGCAGCTTGGCCGGGACAGCCCCTCCGTACGAGCAGTACTTC. The encoded protein is CASSLAGTAPPYEQYF.

As to this clonotype: A far larger clone lies a single base away; this is likely a read error. This chain links TRBV28 with TRBJ1-4; TRBD1 matches at 7 bases. The end of the DNA is better explained by TRBJ1-6, so the J call may be wrong. Germline V gives CDR1 MDHEN, CDR2 SYDVKM. There are 15 residues in the CDR3. The CDR3 DNA reads as TGTGCCAGAAGTCCCTCCAGGGGGGTAGGTTCACCCCTCCACTTT. Translation: CARSPSRGVGSPLHF.

Within the sample, this clonotype is medium-sized. The chain links TRBV7-2 to TRBJ2-1, with 9 bases that match TRBD2. This CDR3 region has 16 residues. With V trimmed by 2 bases and J by 5 bases, 7 bases remained unmatched. The germline V gene encodes CDR1 SGHTA and CDR2 FQGNSA. CDR3 in DNA: TGTGCCAGCAGCTTAACGCGGGAGGGCCCCCACAATGAGCAGTTCTTC. Amino acid sequence: CASSLTREGPHNEQFF.